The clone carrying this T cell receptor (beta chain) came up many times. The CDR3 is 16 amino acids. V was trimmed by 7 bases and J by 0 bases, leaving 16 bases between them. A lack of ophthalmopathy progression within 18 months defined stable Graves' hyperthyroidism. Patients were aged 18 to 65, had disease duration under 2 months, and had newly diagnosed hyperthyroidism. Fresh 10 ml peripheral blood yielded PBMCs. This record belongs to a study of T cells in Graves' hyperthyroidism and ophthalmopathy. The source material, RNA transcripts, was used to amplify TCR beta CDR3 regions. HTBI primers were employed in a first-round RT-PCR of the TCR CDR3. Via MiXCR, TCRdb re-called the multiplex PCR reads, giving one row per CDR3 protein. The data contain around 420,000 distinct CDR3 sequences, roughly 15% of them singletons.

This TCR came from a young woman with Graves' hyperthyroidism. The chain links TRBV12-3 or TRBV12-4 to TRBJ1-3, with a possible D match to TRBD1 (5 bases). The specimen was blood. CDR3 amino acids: CASTFGGGSSGNTIYF. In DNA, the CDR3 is TGTGCCAGCACCTTTGGGGGAGGGTCCTCTGGAAACACCATATATTTT.